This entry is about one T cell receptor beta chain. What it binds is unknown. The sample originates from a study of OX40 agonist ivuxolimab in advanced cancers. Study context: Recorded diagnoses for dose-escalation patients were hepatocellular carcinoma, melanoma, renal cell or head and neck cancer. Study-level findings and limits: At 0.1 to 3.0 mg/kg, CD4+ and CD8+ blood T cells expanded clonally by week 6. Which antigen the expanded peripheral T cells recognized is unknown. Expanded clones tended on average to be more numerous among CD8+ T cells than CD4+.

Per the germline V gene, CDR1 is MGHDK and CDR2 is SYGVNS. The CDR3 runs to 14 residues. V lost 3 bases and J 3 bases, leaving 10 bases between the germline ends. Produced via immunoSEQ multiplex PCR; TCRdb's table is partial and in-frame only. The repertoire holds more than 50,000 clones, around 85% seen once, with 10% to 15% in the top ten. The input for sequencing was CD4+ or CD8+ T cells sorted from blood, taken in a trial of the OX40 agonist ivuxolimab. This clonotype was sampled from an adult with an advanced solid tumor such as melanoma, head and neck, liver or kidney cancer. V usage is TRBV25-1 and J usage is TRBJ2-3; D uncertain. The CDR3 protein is CASSDPAPTDTQYF. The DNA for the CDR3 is TGTGCCAGCAGTGATCCCGCCCCTACAGATACGCAGTATTTT.